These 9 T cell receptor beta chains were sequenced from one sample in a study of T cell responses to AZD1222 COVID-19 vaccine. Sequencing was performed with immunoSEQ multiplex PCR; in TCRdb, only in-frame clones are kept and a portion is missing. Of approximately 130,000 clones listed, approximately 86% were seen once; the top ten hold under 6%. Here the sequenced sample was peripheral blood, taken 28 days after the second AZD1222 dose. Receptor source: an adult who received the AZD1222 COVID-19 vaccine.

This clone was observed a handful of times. CDR3 in amino acids: CASRPGRVLNEKLFF. Written as DNA, the CDR3 is TGTGCAAGTCGCCCAGGCCGGGTACTTAATGAAAAACTGTTTTTT. The J gene is TRBJ1-4, the V gene TRBV12-2. TRBV12-2 is a pseudogene. This CDR3 contains 15 residues.

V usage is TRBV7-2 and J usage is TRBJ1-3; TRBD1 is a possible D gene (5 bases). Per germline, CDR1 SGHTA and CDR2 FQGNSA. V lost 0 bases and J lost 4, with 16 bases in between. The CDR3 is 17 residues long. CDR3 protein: CASSLARGASTGNTIYF. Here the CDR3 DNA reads TGTGCCAGCAGCTTAGCGCGTGGGGCCTCTACGGGAAACACCATATATTTT.

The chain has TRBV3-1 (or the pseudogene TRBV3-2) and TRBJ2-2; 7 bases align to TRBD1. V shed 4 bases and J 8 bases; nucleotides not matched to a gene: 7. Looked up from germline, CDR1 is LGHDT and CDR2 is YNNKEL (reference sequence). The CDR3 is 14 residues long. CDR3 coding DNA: TGTGCCAGCAGCCCGGGGACAGCTGGGGGGGAGCTGTTTTTT. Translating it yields CASSPGTAGGELFF.

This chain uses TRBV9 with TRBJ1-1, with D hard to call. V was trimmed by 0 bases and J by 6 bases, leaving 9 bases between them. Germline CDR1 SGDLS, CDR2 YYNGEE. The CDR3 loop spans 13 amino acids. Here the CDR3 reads CASSVGLFAEAFF. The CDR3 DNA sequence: TGTGCCAGCAGCGTAGGCCTTTTCGCTGAAGCTTTCTTT. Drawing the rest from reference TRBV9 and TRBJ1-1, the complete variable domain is DSGVTQTPKHLITATGQRVTLRCSPRSGDLSVYWYQQSLDQGLQFLIQYYNGEERAKGNILERFSAQQFPDLHSELNLSSLELGDSALYFCASSVGLFAEAFFGQGTRLTVV.

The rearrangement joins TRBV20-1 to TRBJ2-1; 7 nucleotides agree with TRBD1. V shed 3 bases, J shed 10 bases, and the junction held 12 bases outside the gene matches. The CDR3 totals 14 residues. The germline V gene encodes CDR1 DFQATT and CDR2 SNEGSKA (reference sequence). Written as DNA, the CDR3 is TGCAGTGCTAGTCCCACGGGCGACAGGGTCGAGCAGTTCTTC. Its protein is CSASPTGDRVEQFF.

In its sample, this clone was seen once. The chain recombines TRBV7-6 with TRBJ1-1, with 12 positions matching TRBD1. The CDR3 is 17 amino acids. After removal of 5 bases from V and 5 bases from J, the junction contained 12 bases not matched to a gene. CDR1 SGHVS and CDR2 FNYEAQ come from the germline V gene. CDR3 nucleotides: TGTGCCAGCAGCAACTCGGGGACAGGGGGCCTAGGAACTGAAGCTTTCTTT. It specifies CASSNSGTGGLGTEAFF.

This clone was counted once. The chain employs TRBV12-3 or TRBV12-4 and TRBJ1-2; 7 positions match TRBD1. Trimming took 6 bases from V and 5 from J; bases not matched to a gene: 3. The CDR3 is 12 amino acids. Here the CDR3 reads CASRDRTYGYTF. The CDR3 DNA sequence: TGTGCCAGCAGGGACAGGACGTATGGCTACACCTTC.

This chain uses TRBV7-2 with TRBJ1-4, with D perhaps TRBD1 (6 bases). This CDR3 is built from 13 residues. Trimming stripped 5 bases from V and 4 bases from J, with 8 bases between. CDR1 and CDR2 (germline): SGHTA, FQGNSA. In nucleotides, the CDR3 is TGTGCCAGCAGCCCCAGGGGTAATGAAAAACTGTTTTTT. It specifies CASSPRGNEKLFF.

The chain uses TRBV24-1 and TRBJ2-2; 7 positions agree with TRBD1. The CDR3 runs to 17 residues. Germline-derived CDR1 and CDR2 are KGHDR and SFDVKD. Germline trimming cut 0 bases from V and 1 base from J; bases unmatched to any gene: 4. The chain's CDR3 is CATSDLNRGQNTGELFF. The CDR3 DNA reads TGTGCCACCAGTGATTTGAACAGGGGCCAGAACACCGGGGAGCTGTTTTTT.